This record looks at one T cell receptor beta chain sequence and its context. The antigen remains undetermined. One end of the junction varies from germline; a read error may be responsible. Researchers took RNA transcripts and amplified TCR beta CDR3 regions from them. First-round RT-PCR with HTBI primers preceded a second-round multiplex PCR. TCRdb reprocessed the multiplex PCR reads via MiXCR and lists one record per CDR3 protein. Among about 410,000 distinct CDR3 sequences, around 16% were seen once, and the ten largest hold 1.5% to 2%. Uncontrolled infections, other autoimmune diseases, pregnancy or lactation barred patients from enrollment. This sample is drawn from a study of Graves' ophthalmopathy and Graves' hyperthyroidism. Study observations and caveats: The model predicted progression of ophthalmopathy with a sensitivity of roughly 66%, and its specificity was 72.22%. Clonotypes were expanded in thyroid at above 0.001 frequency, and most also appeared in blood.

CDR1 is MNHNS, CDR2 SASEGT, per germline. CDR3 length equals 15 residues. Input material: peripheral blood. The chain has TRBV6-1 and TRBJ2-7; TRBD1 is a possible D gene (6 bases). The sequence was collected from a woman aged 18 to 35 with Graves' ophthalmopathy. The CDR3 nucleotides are TGTGCCAGCAGTGAATCCGACAGGTTCTCCAACGAGCAGTACTTC. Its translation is CASSESDRFSNEQYF.